This T cell receptor beta chain is drawn from a study of blood T cell repertoires in COVID-19. Study information: There were acute and convalescent COVID-19 samples, and they came from the United States, Italy and Spain. Sources were T cells, B-cell-depleted T cells, or PBMCs; the material itself was cDNA or gDNA.

CDR3 length equals 11 residues. V lost 11 bases, J lost 1 base, and 7 bases lay in between. The germline V gene has CDR1 MNHNY and CDR2 SVGAGI (reference sequence). As processed by the authors: Nucleated cell counts were estimated from reference gene primer amplification. Assay: immunoSEQ multiplex PCR; the TCRdb copy retains only in-frame clones and omits some. V, J and clone size were drawn from that table, and D and trimming were deduced from the DNA. The table lists under 60,000 clones, 75% to 80% of them singletons. The sequence was obtained from a human donor in a cohort sampled during active COVID-19. What was sequenced was peripheral blood. The chain links TRBV6-6 to TRBJ2-3; no reliable D call. CDR3 bases: TGTGCCTCATCCCGCACAGATACGCAGTATTTT. It specifies CASSRTDTQYF.